This TCR beta chain came from a study of T cells in Graves' hyperthyroidism and ophthalmopathy. Study-wide context: Before any treatment, at initial diagnosis, peripheral blood was collected.

Amplified TCR beta CDR3 regions derived from RNA transcripts. With the HTBI primer set, the TCR CDR3 went through a first round of RT-PCR. Each CDR3 protein is one row after TCRdb ran MiXCR on the multiplex PCR reads. Altogether hundreds of thousands of distinct CDR3 sequences are present, 20% to 25% being singletons, with the ten largest covering roughly 49%. The CDR3 runs 15 residues. Trimming stripped 7 bases from V and 3 bases from J, with 16 bases between. Sequencing was performed on blood. This TCR was recovered from a woman between 65 and 79 years old with Graves' ophthalmopathy. This chain connects TRBV12-3 or TRBV12-4 to TRBJ1-5, with a possible D match to TRBD1 (5 bases). The CDR3 bases are TGTGCCAGCACCCTTCAGGGATCTCCCAATCAGCCCCAGCATTTT. Translated, it gives CASTLQGSPNQPQHF.